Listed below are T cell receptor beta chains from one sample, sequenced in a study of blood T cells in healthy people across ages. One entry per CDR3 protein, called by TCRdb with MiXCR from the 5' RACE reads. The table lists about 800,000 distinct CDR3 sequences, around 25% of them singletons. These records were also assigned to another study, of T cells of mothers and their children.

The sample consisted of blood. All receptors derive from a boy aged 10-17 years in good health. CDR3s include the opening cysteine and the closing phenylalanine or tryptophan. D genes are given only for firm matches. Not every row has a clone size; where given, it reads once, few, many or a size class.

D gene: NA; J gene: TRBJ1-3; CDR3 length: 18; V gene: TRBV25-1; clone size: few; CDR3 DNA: TGTGCCAGCAGCGGATGGGTGCCGGGACTTCGATCCGGAAACACCATATATTTT; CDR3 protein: CASSGWVPGLRSGNTIYF
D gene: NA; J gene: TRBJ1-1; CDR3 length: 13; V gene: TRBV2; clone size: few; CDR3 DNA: TGTGCCAGCAGTGCTCAGGGGATTCTTGAAGCTTTCTTT; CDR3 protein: CASSAQGILEAFF
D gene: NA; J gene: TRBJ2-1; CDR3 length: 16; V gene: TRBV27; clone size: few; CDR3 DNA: TGTGCCAGCAGTGCCCGCCCGGGGCCCTCCTACAATGAGCAGTTCTTC; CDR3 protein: CASSARPGPSYNEQFF
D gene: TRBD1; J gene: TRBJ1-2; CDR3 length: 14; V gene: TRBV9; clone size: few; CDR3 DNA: TGTGCCAGCAGCGCCCGGACAGGGGGCGGGGGCTACACCTTC; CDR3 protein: CASSARTGGGGYTF
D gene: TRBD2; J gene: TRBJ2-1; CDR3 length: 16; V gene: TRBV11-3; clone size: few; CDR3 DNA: TGTGCCAGCAGCTTAGGCCCGTTAGCGGGAAATAATGAGCAGTTCTTC; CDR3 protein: CASSLGPLAGNNEQFF
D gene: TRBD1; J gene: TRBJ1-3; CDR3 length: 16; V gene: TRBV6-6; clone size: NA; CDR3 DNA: TGTGCCAGCAGTTACGGGACAGGAACTTCTGGAAACACCATATATTTT; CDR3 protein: CASSYGTGTSGNTIYF
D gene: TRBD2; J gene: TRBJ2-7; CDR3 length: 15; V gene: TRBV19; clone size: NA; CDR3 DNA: TGTGCCAGTAGAACCGGGACTAGCGGGAGCGACGAGCAGTACTTC; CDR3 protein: CASRTGTSGSDEQYF
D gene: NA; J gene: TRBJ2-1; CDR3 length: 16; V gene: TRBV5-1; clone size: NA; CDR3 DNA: TGCGCCAGCAGCGACCCCTCAGGGAGCTCCTACAATGAGCAGTTCTTC; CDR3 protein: CASSDPSGSSYNEQFF
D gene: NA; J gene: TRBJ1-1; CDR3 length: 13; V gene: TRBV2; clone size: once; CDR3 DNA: TGTGCCAGCAGTGGGCAGGGGTACGGGGTAGCTTTCTTT; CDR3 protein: CASSGQGYGVAFF
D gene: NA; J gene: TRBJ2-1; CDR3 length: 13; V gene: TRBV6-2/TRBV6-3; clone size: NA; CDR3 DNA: TGTGCCACCGCTCGACTAGGGCCGAATGAGCAGTTCTTC; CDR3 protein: CATARLGPNEQFF
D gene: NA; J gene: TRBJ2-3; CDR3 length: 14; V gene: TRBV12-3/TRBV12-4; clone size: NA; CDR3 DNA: TGTGCCAGCAGCCGAGGACTGTTCGCAGATACGCAGTATTTT; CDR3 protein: CASSRGLFADTQYF
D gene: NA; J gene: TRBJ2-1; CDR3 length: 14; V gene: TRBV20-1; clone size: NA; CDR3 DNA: TGCAGTGCCAACCAAGGAGGTGGGTCCTCTGAGCAGTTCTTC; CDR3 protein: CSANQGGGSSEQFF
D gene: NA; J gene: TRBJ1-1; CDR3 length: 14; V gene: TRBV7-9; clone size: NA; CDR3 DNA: TGTGCCAGCAGCTTAGTAGGGGATTCCACTGAAGCTTTCTTT; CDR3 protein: CASSLVGDSTEAFF
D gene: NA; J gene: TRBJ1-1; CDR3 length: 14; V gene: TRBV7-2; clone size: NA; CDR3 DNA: TGTGCCAGCAAATTTGGGGGGGTGGGCACTGAAGCTTTCTTT; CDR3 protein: CASKFGGVGTEAFF
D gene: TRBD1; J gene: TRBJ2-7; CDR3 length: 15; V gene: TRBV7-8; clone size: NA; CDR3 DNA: TGTGCCAGCAGCGACGGACAGGGGCCATCCTACGAGCAGTACTTC; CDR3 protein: CASSDGQGPSYEQYF
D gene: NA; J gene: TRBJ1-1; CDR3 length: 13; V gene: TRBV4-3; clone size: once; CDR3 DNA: TGCGCCAGCAGCCAAGATTGGAGGGGTGAAGCTTTCTTT; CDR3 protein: CASSQDWRGEAFF
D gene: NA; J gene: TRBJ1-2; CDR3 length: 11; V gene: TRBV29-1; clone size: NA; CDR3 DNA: TGCAGCGTTGGGAATGTACGGGACACCCTCTTC; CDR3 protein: CSVGNVRDTLF
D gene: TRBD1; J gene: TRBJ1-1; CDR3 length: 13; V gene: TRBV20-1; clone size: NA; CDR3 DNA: TGCAGTGCTGTCGACAGGGGCTACACTGAAGCTTTCTTT; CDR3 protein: CSAVDRGYTEAFF
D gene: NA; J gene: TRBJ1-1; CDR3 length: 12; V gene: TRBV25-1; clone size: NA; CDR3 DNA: TGTGCCAGCACTCGATCCGACACTGAAGCTTTCTTT; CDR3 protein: CASTRSDTEAFF
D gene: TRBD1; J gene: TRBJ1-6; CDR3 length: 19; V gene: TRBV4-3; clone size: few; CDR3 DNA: TGCGCCAGCAGCCAGGTCCAAGACAGGGGCGAAGCTTATAATTCACCCCTCCACTTT; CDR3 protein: CASSQVQDRGEAYNSPLHF
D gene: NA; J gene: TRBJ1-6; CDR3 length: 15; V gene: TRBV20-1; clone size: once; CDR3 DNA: TGCAGTGCTAGAGATGGTACAGCTCTACCTTCACCCCTCCACTTT; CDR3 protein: CSARDGTALPSPLHF
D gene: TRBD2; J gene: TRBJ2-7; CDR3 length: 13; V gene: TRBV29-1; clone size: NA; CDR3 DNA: TGCAGCGTGGGAGGGATAGAGCGCTACGAGCAGTACTTC; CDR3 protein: CSVGGIERYEQYF
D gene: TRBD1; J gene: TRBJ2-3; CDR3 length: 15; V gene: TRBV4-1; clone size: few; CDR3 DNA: TGCGCCAGCGGGGTACAGGGGGCACTAACAGATACGCAGTATTTT; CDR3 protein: CASGVQGALTDTQYF
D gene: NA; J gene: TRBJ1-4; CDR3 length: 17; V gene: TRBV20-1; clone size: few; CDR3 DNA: TGCAGTGCTAGAGATCTTGCAGTAGGGAGGTTTAATGAAAAACTGTTTTTT; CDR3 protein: CSARDLAVGRFNEKLFF
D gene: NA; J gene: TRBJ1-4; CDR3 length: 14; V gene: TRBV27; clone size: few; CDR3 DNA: TGTGCCAGCAGTTTCCCGCCCCTTAATGAAAAACTGTTTTTT; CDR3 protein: CASSFPPLNEKLFF
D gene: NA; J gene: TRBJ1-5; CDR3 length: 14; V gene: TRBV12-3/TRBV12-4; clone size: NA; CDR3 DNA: TGTGCCAGCAGTTTATTTGGGGGCGGGCAGCCCCAGCATTTT; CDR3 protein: CASSLFGGGQPQHF
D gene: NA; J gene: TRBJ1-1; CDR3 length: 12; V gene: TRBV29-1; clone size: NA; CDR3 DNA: TGCAGCGTTGAATTACGGGCGGCTGAAGCTTTCTTT; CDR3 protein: CSVELRAAEAFF
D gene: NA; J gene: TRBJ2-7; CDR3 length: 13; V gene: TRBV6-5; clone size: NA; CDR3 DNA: TGTGCCAGCAGACCCGACTTCTCCTACGAGCAGTACTTC; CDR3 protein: CASRPDFSYEQYF
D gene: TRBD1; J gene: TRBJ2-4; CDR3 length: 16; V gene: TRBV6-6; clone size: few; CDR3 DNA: TGTGCCAGCAGCCCGGGACAGCTTCTAACCAAAAACATTCAGTACTTC; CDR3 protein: CASSPGQLLTKNIQYF
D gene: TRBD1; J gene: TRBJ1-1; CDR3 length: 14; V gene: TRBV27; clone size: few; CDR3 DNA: TGTGCCAGCAGTCTCCGACAGGGAACTGGTGAAGCTTTCTTT; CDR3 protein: CASSLRQGTGEAFF
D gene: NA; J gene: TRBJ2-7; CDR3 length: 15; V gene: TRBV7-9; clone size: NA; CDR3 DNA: TGTGCCAGCAGCTTAGAAGGGCGGACCTTCTCCGAGCAGTACTTC; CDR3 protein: CASSLEGRTFSEQYF
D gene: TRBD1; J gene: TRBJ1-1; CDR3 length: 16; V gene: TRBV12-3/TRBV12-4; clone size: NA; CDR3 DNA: TGTGCCAGCAGTCCCCAACCAGGACAGGGATGGACTGAAGCTTTCTTT; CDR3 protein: CASSPQPGQGWTEAFF
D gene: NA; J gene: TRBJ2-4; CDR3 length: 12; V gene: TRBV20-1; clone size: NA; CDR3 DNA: TGCAGTGTCCCTTTAGCCAAAAACATTCAGTACTTC; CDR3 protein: CSVPLAKNIQYF
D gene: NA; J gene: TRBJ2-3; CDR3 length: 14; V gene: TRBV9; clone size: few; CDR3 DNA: TGTGCCAGCAGCGTGGATGGAGGGTTTTATACGCAGTATTTT; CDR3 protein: CASSVDGGFYTQYF
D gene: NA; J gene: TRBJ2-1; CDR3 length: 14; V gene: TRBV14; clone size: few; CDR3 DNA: TGTGCCAGCAGCCAAGATTTCACCTACAATGAGCAGTTCTTC; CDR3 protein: CASSQDFTYNEQFF
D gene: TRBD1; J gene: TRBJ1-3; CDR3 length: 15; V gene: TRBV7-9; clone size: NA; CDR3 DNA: TGTGCCAGCGGCTTAGCCCAGGGGGCGGTGGACACCATATATTTT; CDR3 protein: CASGLAQGAVDTIYF
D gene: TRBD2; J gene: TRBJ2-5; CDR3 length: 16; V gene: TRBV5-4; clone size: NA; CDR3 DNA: TGTGCCAGCAGCTTGTCCGGGCTAGCGGGAGGTGAGACCCAGTACTTC; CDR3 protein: CASSLSGLAGGETQYF
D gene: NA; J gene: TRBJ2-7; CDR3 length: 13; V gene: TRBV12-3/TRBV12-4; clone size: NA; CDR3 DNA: TGTGCCAGCAGGGTGGACGGAACCTACGAGCAGTACTTC; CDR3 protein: CASRVDGTYEQYF
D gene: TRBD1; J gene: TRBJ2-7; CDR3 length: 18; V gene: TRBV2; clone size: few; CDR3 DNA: TGTGCCAGCAGTGAGAGTCAGACAGGGGGGCTTCGTAGCTACGAGCAGTACTTC; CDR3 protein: CASSESQTGGLRSYEQYF
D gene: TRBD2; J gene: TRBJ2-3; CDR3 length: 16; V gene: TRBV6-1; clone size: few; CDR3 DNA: TGTGCCAGCAGCCTAGCGGGGGGGCAGGGGGCAGATACGCAGTATTTT; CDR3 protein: CASSLAGGQGADTQYF
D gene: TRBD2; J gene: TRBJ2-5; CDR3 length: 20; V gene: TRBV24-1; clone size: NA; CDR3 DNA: TGTGCCACCAGTGAGCTCGTATTGACTAGCGGAGGGGGGTACCAAGAGACCCAGTACTTC; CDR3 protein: CATSELVLTSGGGYQETQYF
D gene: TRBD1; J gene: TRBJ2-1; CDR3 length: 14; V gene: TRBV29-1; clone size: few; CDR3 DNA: TGCAGCGTCGGGGACAGGACAATTAACAATGAGCAGTTCTTC; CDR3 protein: CSVGDRTINNEQFF
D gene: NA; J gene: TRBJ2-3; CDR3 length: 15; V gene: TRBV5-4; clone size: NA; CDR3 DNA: TGTGCCAGCAGCTCCGGAGGGACGGAAACAGATACGCAGTATTTT; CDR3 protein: CASSSGGTETDTQYF
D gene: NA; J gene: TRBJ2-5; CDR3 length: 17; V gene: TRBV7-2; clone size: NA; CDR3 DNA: TGTGCCAGCAGCTTAGTGGTAACGGGGGTTCAAGAAGAGACCCAGTACTTC; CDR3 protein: CASSLVVTGVQEETQYF
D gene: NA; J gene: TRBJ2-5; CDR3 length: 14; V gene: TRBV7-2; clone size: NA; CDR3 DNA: TGTGCCAGCAGCTTAGCGGGGAGCAAAGAGACCCAGTACTTC; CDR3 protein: CASSLAGSKETQYF
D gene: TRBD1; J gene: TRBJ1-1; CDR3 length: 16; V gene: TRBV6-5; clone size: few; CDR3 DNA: TGTGCCAGCAGTTACTCCCTACAGGGGGGGAACACTGAAGCTTTCTTT; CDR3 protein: CASSYSLQGGNTEAFF